One and the same sample provided the 20 T cell receptor beta chains below, sequenced in a study of blood T cell repertoires in COVID-19. Measured with immunoSEQ multiplex PCR; TCRdb has only the in-frame clones, and not every one. Of 350,000 to 400,000 clones in the sample, around 87% were seen once. Sequenced input: PBMCs or T cells enriched from blood (not recorded which). These receptors were collected from a man aged 40-49 years in a cohort exposed to, infected with or recovered from COVID-19 (not recorded which).

The CDR3 loop reads CASSPWDRENTEAFF. CDR3 coding DNA: TGTGCCAGTAGTCCATGGGACAGGGAGAACACTGAAGCTTTCTTT. The gene calls are TRBV19 and TRBJ1-1; 9 bases fit TRBD1. Germline CDR1 and CDR2: LNHDA and SQIVND (reference sequence). The CDR3 is 15 amino acids. The V gene end was trimmed by 5 bases and the J gene end by 1 base; junction bases not matched to a gene: 5.

The chain uses TRBV2 and TRBJ1-1, with D maybe TRBD1 (5 bases). This CDR3 has 16 amino acids. Between the trimmed V and J ends, which lost 3 bases and 4 bases, there was a span of 18 bases. CDR1 and CDR2 (germline): SNHLY, FYNNEI. CDR3 residues: CASSERRGEVATEAFF. The CDR3 nucleotides read TGTGCCAGCAGTGAGAGGCGGGGGGAGGTGGCCACTGAAGCTTTCTTT.

The chain links TRBV27 to TRBJ1-1; D is perhaps TRBD1 (6 bases). Trimming took 0 bases from V and 4 from J, leaving 12 bases between them. CDR1 and CDR2 from the germline V gene are MNHEY and SMNVEV (reference sequence). The CDR3 spans 15 residues. The CDR3 DNA sequence: TGTGCCAGCAGTTTATCGGCTGGGGACATCACTGAAGCTTTCTTT. The encoded protein is CASSLSAGDITEAFF.

This clone was observed a few times. The J gene is TRBJ1-5, the V gene TRBV7-8, with D possibly being TRBD1 (6 bases). This CDR3 has 16 residues. Deletions cut 5 bases from V and 6 bases from J, with 20 bases between. Germline V gene sequence: CDR1 SGHVS, CDR2 FQNEAQ. The CDR3 DNA sequence: TGTGCCAGCAGCCCAAACAGGGTTACGAGGTCTCAGCCCCAGCATTTT. Its translation: CASSPNRVTRSQPQHF.

The genes are TRBV5-4 and TRBJ2-1, with TRBD1 matching 7 bases. CDR1 and CDR2 (germline): SGHNT, YYREEE (reference sequence). CDR3 length equals 14 residues. The V and J ends lost 4 bases and 5 bases, in that order; junction bases with no gene match: 6. The CDR3 spells CASSLKGTDNEQFF. DNA for the CDR3: TGTGCCAGCAGCCTAAAGGGGACAGACAATGAGCAGTTCTTC.

The chain employs TRBV3-1 (or the pseudogene TRBV3-2) and TRBJ2-1; 9 bases are shared with TRBD2. Germline CDR1 is LGHDT and CDR2 is YNNKEL (reference sequence). The CDR3 is made up of 16 amino acids. J was trimmed by 3 bases and V by 2 bases; bases with no gene match: 5. CDR3 coding DNA: TGTGCCAGCAGCCAAACCCGTAGCGGGAGCTACAATGAGCAGTTCTTC. The encoded protein is CASSQTRSGSYNEQFF.

This chain uses TRBV15 with TRBJ2-7; 8 bases agree with TRBD2. The CDR3 contains 15 residues. V lost 3 bases to trimming and J lost 0 bases; unmatched junction nucleotides: 4. Germline-derived CDR1 and CDR2 are LNHNV and YYDKDF (reference sequence). In DNA form, the CDR3 reads TGTGCCACCAGCAGGGGGACTAGGAGCTCCTACGAGCAGTACTTC. Translating it yields CATSRGTRSSYEQYF.

This sequence joins TRBV5-1 and TRBJ2-2; TRBD2 matches 14 bases. The CDR3 has 17 amino acids. Germline CDR1 is SGHRS and CDR2 is YFSETQ. The junction had 5 bases not matched to a gene; V was cut back by 0 bases and J by 7 bases. CDR3 in amino acids: CASSLAGLAGVIGELFF. CDR3 bases: TGCGCCAGCAGCTTGGCGGGACTAGCGGGAGTAATCGGGGAGCTGTTTTTT.

The chain employs TRBV5-1 and TRBJ1-5; D not certain. The germline gives CDR1 SGHRS, CDR2 YFSETQ. V was trimmed by 0 bases and J by 7 bases, leaving 11 bases between them. The CDR3 spans 14 residues. The CDR3 sequence: CASSLDTGDQPQHF. The DNA for the CDR3 is TGCGCCAGCAGCTTGGATACGGGTGACCAGCCCCAGCATTTT.

There are a few counts of this clone. This chain links TRBV5-1 with TRBJ1-4; possibly TRBD1 for D (5 bases). In germline, CDR1 is SGHRS, CDR2 YFSETQ. The CDR3 is 14 amino acids. Deletions cut 4 bases from V and 4 bases from J, with 11 bases between. CDR3 DNA: TGCGCCAGCAGCCCGGGGGGGGATAATGAAAAACTGTTTTTT. This gives the protein CASSPGGDNEKLFF.

The V call is TRBV30, the J call TRBJ2-1; 9 nucleotides line up with TRBD2. Germline assignment: CDR1 GTSNPN and CDR2 SVGIG (reference sequence). Germline trimming cut 0 bases from V and 8 bases from J; bases unmatched to any gene: 8. The CDR3 has 15 amino acids. This CDR3 is CAWSVAGGPRDEQFF. The CDR3 bases are TGTGCCTGGAGTGTTGCGGGAGGGCCCCGCGATGAGCAGTTCTTC.

J is TRBJ1-2 and V is TRBV19; D possibly corresponds to TRBD1 (5 bases). CDR1 is LNHDA, CDR2 SQIVND, per germline (reference sequence). Deletions cut 7 bases from V and 2 bases from J, with 11 bases between. The CDR3 has 13 amino acids. The CDR3 DNA is TGTGCCAGTACACCTCAGGGAAACTATGGCTACACCTTC. Translating gives CASTPQGNYGYTF.

The chain recombines TRBV2 with TRBJ2-7, with 8 bases that match TRBD2. CDR1 is SNHLY and CDR2 is FYNNEI in the germline V gene. The length of the CDR3 is 16 residues. The ends lost 1 base at V and 5 bases at J; junction bases unmatched: 10. CDR3 bases: TGTGCCAGCAGTGAAGTGTCCCGGGGGGGCCGCAACGAGCAGTACTTC. It is translated as CASSEVSRGGRNEQYF.

The gene calls are TRBV3-1 (or the pseudogene TRBV3-2) and TRBJ2-5; D might be TRBD2 (7 bases). Germline lookup yields CDR1 LGHDT and CDR2 YNNKEL (reference sequence). V gave up 1 base and J gave up 2 bases, with 14 bases separating them. The CDR3 is 16 amino acids. CDR3 DNA sequence: TGTGCCAGCAGCCAAGGGGGGGCTAGCGGACAAGAGACCCAGTACTTC. Its translation: CASSQGGASGQETQYF.

CDR3 in DNA: TGTGCCAGCAGCTTAGGGCCTAATCAGCCCCAGCATTTT. Its translation is CASSLGPNQPQHF. This chain connects TRBV7-9 to TRBJ1-5; D uncertain. The V gene's germline CDR1 is SEHNR and CDR2 FQNEAQ (reference sequence). The CDR3 consists of 13 residues. V was shortened by 1 base and J by 4 bases, with 5 bases between the two germline ends. The variable domain in full, with the rest retrieved from reference TRBV7-9 and TRBJ1-5, is DTGVSQNPRHKITKRGQNVTFRCDPISEHNRLYWYRQTLGQGPEFLTYFQNEAQLEKSRLLSDRFSAERPKGSFSTLEIQRTEQGDSAMYLCASSLGPNQPQHFGDGTRLSIL.

In nucleotides, the CDR3 is TGCGCCAGCAGCCACCCCGGGGGCGGGGGATACGAGCAGTACTTC. Translated: CASSHPGGGGYEQYF. V is TRBV4-1 and J is TRBJ2-7, with a weak D call TRBD2 (7 bases). CDR1 is MGHRA, CDR2 YSYEKL, per germline. The CDR3 has 15 residues. The V end was cut by 3 bases, the J end by 4 bases, with 16 bases between.

This clone was seen once. The chain couples TRBV6-5 to TRBJ2-7; 7 bases match TRBD2. The germline gives CDR1 MNHEY, CDR2 SVGAGI. V was clipped by 10 bases and J by 3 bases; unmatched bases: 9. CDR3 size: 13 residues. CDR3 nucleotides: TGTGCCACCTCGGGGAGGGTTTTCTACGAGCAGTACTTC. Its translation is CATSGRVFYEQYF.

The rearrangement links TRBV25-1 to TRBJ2-7, with D maybe TRBD2 (5 bases). The CDR3 totals 13 residues. V dropped 2 bases and J dropped 5 bases, with 10 bases sitting between them. Per the germline V gene, CDR1 is MGHDK and CDR2 is SYGVNS. CDR3 nucleotide sequence: TGTGCCAGCAGTGAACAAACACTAGACGAGCAGTACTTC. It codes for CASSEQTLDEQYF.

The V call is TRBV5-1, the J call TRBJ1-5, with D possibly matching TRBD1 (5 bases). Germline loops: CDR1 SGHRS, CDR2 YFSETQ. The CDR3 runs to 14 residues. The V gene lost 2 bases and the J gene lost 6 bases, with 12 bases spanning the gap. CDR3 DNA sequence: TGCGCCAGCAGCTTAGGAGGGGAGGGTCAGCCCCAGCATTTT. Protein product: CASSLGGEGQPQHF.

The V gene is TRBV5-1, the J gene TRBJ1-3; D is possibly TRBD1 (6 bases). The germline gives CDR1 SGHRS, CDR2 YFSETQ. This CDR3 comprises 17 residues. Trimming removed 4 bases from V and 0 bases from J, with 17 bases in between. The CDR3 nucleotides read TGCGCCAGCAGCACTATGAGAGGGGGAAGCTCTGGAAACACCATATATTTT. Translation: CASSTMRGGSSGNTIYF.